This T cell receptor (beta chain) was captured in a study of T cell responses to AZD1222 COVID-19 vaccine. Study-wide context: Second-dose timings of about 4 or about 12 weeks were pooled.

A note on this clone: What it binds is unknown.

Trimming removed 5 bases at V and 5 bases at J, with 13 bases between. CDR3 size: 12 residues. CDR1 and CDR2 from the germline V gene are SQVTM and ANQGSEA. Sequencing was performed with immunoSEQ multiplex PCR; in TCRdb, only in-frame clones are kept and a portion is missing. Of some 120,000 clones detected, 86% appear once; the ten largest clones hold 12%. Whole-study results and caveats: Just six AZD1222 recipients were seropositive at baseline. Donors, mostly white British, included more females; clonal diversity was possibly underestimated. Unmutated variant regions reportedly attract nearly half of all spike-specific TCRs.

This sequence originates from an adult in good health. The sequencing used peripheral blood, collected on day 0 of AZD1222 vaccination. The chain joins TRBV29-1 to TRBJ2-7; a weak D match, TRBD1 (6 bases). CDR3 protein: CSVRSGANEQYF. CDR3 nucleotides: TGCAGCGTTAGGTCAGGGGCAAACGAGCAGTACTTC.